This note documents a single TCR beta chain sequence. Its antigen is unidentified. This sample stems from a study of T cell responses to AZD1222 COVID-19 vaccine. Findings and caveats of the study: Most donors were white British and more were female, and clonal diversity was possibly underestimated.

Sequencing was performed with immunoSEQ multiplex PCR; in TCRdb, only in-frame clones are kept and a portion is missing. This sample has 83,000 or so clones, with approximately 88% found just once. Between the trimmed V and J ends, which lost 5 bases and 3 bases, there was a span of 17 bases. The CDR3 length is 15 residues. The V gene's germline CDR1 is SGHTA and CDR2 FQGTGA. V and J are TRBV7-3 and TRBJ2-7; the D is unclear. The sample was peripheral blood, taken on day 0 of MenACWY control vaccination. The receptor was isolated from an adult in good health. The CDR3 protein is CASSRLPGRNYEQYF. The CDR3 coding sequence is TGTGCCAGCAGCCGGCTCCCCGGCAGAAACTACGAGCAGTACTTC.